The 24 T cell receptor beta chains given below trace back to one sample, sequenced in a study of STAT5B mutations in CD4+ large granular lymphocyte leukemia. Some clones are missing from TCRdb's copy, which holds only in-frame ones; the method was immunoSEQ multiplex PCR. The repertoire includes more than 6,500 clones, roughly nine tenths of them detected once, and approximately 48% sits in the top ten. The specimen was PBMCs. These receptors came from a woman in her sixties or seventies with CD4+ T-cell large granular lymphocyte leukemia.

The gene calls are TRBV4-2 and TRBJ2-7, with D tentatively TRBD2 (6 bases). This CDR3 has 15 amino acids. The V and J ends lost 4 bases and 0 bases respectively, with 13 bases between them. Germline CDR1 LGHNA, CDR2 YNFKEQ. CDR3 nucleotide sequence: TGTGCCAGCAGCCTGGGCGGGAAGAGCTCCTACGAGCAGTACTTC. Protein: CASSLGGKSSYEQYF.

V and J are TRBV7-8 and TRBJ1-6; 8 bases line up with TRBD1. V trimming: 5 bases; J trimming: 9 bases; junction bases outside the gene matches: 6. Germline lookup yields CDR1 SGHVS and CDR2 FQNEAQ. CDR3 size: 14 residues. Written as DNA, the CDR3 is TGTGCCAGCAGCCAACAGGGGGTAGGTTCACCCCTCCACTTT. Translation: CASSQQGVGSPLHF.

The chain recombines TRBV9 with TRBJ2-3, with a tentative D call TRBD2 (6 bases). The CDR3 covers 15 residues. Germline CDR1 reads SGDLS; CDR2 reads YYNGEE. Trimming left V 4 bases short and J 7 bases short, with 19 bases between. CDR3 in amino acids: CASSPRGGAAYTQYF. CDR3 nucleotide sequence: TGTGCCAGCAGCCCACGCGGCGGGGCGGCATATACGCAGTATTTT.

The rearrangement joins TRBV9 to TRBJ2-2; D not certain. V gave up 1 base and J gave up 6 bases, with 13 bases separating them. Per the germline V gene, CDR1 is SGDLS and CDR2 is YYNGEE. This CDR3 comprises 15 residues. The CDR3 here is CASSVTPPPAGELFF. The CDR3 coding sequence is TGTGCCAGCAGCGTAACCCCACCCCCGGCCGGGGAGCTGTTTTTT.

This chain links TRBV4-3 with TRBJ1-1, with D possibly being TRBD1 (5 bases). CDR3 length: 14 amino acids. With 1 base removed from V and 4 bases from J, the gap between germline ends came to 10 bases. Germline V lookup: CDR1 LGHNA, CDR2 YSLEER. CDR3 protein: CASSQGWGTTEAFF. The CDR3, as DNA: TGCGCCAGCAGCCAAGGCTGGGGGACCACTGAAGCTTTCTTT.

This clone was seen a handful of times. The chain has TRBV11-2 and TRBJ2-6; no definite D call. Germline V gene sequence: CDR1 SGHAT, CDR2 FQNNGV. The CDR3 is 12 amino acids. The CDR3 bases are TGTGCAGAAGGGCCTGGGGCCAACGTCCTGACTTTC. Translated, it gives CAEGPGANVLTF.

The V gene is TRBV6-5, the J gene TRBJ2-3; D not certain. The CDR3 loop spans 12 amino acids. V lost 8 bases to trimming and J lost 9 bases, with 15 bases between them. Germline V gene data show CDR1 as MNHEY and CDR2 as SVGAGI. The CDR3 spells CASSLPGRTQYF. CDR3 coding DNA: TGTGCCAGCTCTCTTCCTGGGCGGACGCAGTATTTT.

This clone has a single count. The rearrangement links TRBV11-1 to TRBJ1-1; D is unresolved. Germline CDR1 reads SGHAT; CDR2 reads FQDESV (reference sequence). V gave up 4 bases and J gave up 2 bases, with 8 bases separating them. CDR3 size: 13 residues. The CDR3 DNA reads TGTGCCAGCAGCTCCCAACTTAACACTGAAGCTTTCTTT. Protein: CASSSQLNTEAFF.

V and J are TRBV11-2 and TRBJ1-2; D may be TRBD1 (5 bases). CDR1 is SGHAT and CDR2 is FQNNGV in the germline V gene. This CDR3 has 16 amino acids. Trimming removed 6 bases from V and 4 bases from J, with 21 bases in between. CDR3 amino acids: CASRVGWDSAVYGYTF. CDR3 in DNA: TGTGCCAGCAGGGTCGGGTGGGACTCCGCGGTCTATGGCTACACCTTC.

The chain uses TRBV4-3 and TRBJ1-3; TRBD1 matches at 8 bases. CDR3 length: 15 residues. In germline, CDR1 is LGHNA, CDR2 YSLEER. After removal of 8 bases from V and 0 bases from J, the junction contained 6 bases not matched to a gene. The CDR3 region has the DNA TGCGCCAGCCGGGACAGGCCCCTCTCTGGAAACACCATATATTTT. As protein: CASRDRPLSGNTIYF.

The chain has TRBV6-5 and TRBJ1-2; TRBD1 agrees at 7 bases. This CDR3 comprises 13 residues. CDR1 and CDR2 (germline): MNHEY, SVGAGI. The ends lost 8 bases at V and 8 bases at J; junction bases unmatched: 11. CDR3 sequence reads: CASRPTGQFGYTF. The DNA for the CDR3 is TGTGCCAGCCGTCCGACAGGGCAATTCGGCTACACCTTC.

J is TRBJ2-1 and V is TRBV7-9, with D perhaps being TRBD1 or TRBD2 (5 bases each). The germline CDR1 and CDR2 sequences are SEHNR and FQNEAQ (reference sequence). Trimming left V 2 bases short and J 5 bases short, with 10 bases between. The CDR3 length is 14 residues. CDR3 sequence reads: CASSLRLGDNEQFF. CDR3 in DNA: TGTGCCAGCAGCTTAAGGTTGGGGGACAATGAGCAGTTCTTC.

The chain carries TRBV7-2 and TRBJ2-7; perhaps TRBD1 as D (6 bases). The CDR3 spans 15 residues. CDR1 SGHTA and CDR2 FQGNSA come from the germline V gene. V lost 1 base and J lost 1, with 11 bases in between. Here the CDR3 reads CASSLDDRPSYEQYF. CDR3 DNA sequence: TGTGCCAGCAGCTTAGACGACAGGCCATCCTACGAGCAGTACTTC.

This clone was detected once. This rearrangement joins TRBV18 to TRBJ1-5, with TRBD1 matching 8 bases. Germline V gives CDR1 KGHSH, CDR2 LQKENI. This CDR3 has 18 amino acids. Trimming cost V 6 bases and J 3 bases; bases outside gene matches: 16. CDR3 in DNA: TGTGCCAGCTCCCTATTACCCCCTGTGGACAGGGTCAATCAGCCCCAGCATTTT. As protein: CASSLLPPVDRVNQPQHF.

The chain recombines TRBV28 with TRBJ1-4; D may be TRBD1 (6 bases). Trimming removed 6 bases at V and 8 bases at J, with 16 bases between. Germline V gene lookup returns CDR1 MDHEN and CDR2 SYDVKM. The CDR3 loop spans 14 amino acids. Written as DNA, the CDR3 is TGTGCCAGCAGCCCTGGGGGCCGGATAGAAAAACTGTTTTTT. Protein product: CASSPGGRIEKLFF.

This rearrangement joins TRBV2 to TRBJ1-3, with D unclear. CDR3 length: 13 amino acids. The V gene's germline CDR1 is SNHLY and CDR2 FYNNEI. V shed 5 bases and J shed 4 bases, with 9 bases lying between them. The CDR3 loop reads CASSRESGNTIYF. As DNA, the CDR3 is TGTGCCAGCAGTCGGGAATCCGGAAACACCATATATTTT. The full variable domain, completed using reference TRBV2 and TRBJ1-3, is EPEVTQTPSHQVTQMGQEVILRCVPISNHLYFYWYRQILGQKVEFLVSFYNNEISEKSEIFDDQFSVERPDGSNFTLKIRSTKLEDSAMYFCASSRESGNTIYFGEGSWLTVV.

The chain employs TRBV5-6 and TRBJ1-6; D is unresolved. Trimming removed 1 base from V and 0 bases from J, with 8 bases in between. The V gene's germline CDR1 is SGHDT and CDR2 YYEEEE. The CDR3 has 16 amino acids. The CDR3 spells CASSLKGYSYNSPLHF. CDR3 DNA sequence: TGTGCCAGCAGCTTGAAGGGTTACTCCTATAATTCACCCCTCCACTTT.

This rearrangement joins TRBV19 to TRBJ1-2; 8 bases map to TRBD1. CDR1 LNHDA and CDR2 SQIVND come from the germline V gene (reference sequence). The J segment lost 4 bases and the V segment lost 3 bases, leaving 1 base of the junction unmatched. The CDR3 covers 13 residues. CDR3 region: CASSIGTGYGYTF. CDR3 nucleotide sequence: TGTGCCAGTAGTATTGGGACAGGCTATGGCTACACCTTC.

V gene TRBV7-8 combines with J gene TRBJ2-7, with D uncertain. CDR3 length equals 14 residues. V was shortened by 1 base and J by 2 bases, with 9 bases between the two germline ends. Looked up from germline, CDR1 is SGHVS and CDR2 is FQNEAQ. The CDR3 is CASSLEGSAYEQYF. The CDR3 region has the DNA TGTGCCAGCAGCTTAGAAGGTTCAGCCTACGAGCAGTACTTC.

Turning to this clone: Germline is not matched at one junction end, which may reflect a read error. This chain connects TRBV7-7 to TRBJ2-1, with D possibly being TRBD1 (5 bases). This CDR3 contains 13 residues. The germline CDR1 and CDR2 sequences are SSHAT and FNYEAQ (reference sequence). The CDR3: CASSADSLGEQFF. DNA for the CDR3: TGTGCTAGCAGCGCAGACAGCCTCGGGGAGCAGTTCTTC.

V is TRBV7-2 and J is TRBJ2-5, with D unresolved. With 7 bases removed from V and 2 bases from J, the gap between germline ends came to 5 bases. Per germline, CDR1 SGHTA and CDR2 FQGNSA. This CDR3 has 11 residues. The CDR3 is CASTRQETQYF. The CDR3 coding sequence is TGTGCCAGCACCCGACAAGAGACCCAGTACTTC. Full variable domain (missing parts from reference TRBV7-2 and TRBJ2-5): GAGVSQSPSNKVTEKGKDVELRCDPISGHTALYWYRQSLGQGLEFLIYFQGNSAPDKSGLPSDRFSAERTGGSVSTLTIQRTQQEDSAVYLCASTRQETQYFGPGTRLLVL.

Only a few counts were recorded for this clone. The gene calls are TRBV27 and TRBJ1-1; D unclear. Germline V lookup: CDR1 MNHEY, CDR2 SMNVEV (reference sequence). The CDR3 length is 13 residues. V lost 2 bases, J lost 0 bases, and 4 bases lay in between. The CDR3 loop is CASSLNVNTEAFF. The CDR3 DNA is TGTGCCAGCAGTTTAAATGTGAACACTGAAGCTTTCTTT.

V and J are TRBV21-1 and TRBJ1-3. TRBV21-1 is marked as a pseudogene. The CDR3 has 19 residues. The chain's CDR3 is CASSRRSRRGWSPGNTIYF. CDR3 nucleotide sequence: TGTGCCAGCAGCAGAAGATCAAGGCGGGGGTGGTCGCCTGGAAACACCATATATTTT.

The V call is TRBV7-2, the J call TRBJ2-1, with D possibly TRBD2 on 5 matching bases. Germline V gives CDR1 SGHTA, CDR2 FQGNSA. The CDR3 extends over 18 amino acids. Trimming took 5 bases from V and 1 from J, leaving 21 bases between them. As DNA, the CDR3 is TGTGCCAGCAGCATCGGACTTTTTTCCTCCGTGTCCTACAATGAGCAGTTCTTC. This gives the protein CASSIGLFSSVSYNEQFF.